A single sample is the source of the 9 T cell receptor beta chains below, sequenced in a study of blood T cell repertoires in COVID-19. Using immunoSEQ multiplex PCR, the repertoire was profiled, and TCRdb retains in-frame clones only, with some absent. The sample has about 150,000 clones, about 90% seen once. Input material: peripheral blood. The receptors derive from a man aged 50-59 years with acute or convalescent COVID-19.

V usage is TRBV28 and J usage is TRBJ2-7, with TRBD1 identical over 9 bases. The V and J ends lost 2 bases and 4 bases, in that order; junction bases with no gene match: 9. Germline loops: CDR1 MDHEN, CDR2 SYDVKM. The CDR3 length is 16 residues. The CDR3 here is CASSLLPGTGLYEQYV. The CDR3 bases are TGTGCCAGCAGTTTACTTCCCGGGACAGGGTTGTACGAGCAGTACGTC.

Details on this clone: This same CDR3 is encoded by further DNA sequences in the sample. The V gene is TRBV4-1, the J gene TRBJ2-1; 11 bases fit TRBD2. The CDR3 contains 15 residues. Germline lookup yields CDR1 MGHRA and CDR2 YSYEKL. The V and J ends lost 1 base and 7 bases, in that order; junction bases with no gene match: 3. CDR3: CASSQGSGRVNEQFF. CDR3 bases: TGCGCCAGCAGCCAAGGTAGCGGGAGGGTTAATGAGCAGTTCTTC.

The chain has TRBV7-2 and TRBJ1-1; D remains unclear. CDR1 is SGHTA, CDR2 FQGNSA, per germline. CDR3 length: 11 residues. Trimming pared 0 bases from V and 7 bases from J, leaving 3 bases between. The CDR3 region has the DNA TGTGCCAGCAGCTTAGCTTATGAAGCTTTCTTT. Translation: CASSLAYEAFF.

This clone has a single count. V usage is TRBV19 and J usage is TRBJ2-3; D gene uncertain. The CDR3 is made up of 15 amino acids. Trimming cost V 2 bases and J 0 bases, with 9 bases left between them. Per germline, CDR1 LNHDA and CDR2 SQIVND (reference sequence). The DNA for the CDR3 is TGTGCCAGTAGTATAATAGGAGCTAGCACAGATACGCAGTATTTT. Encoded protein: CASSIIGASTDTQYF. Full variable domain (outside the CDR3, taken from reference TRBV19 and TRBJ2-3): DGGITQSPKYLFRKEGQNVTLSCEQNLNHDAMYWYRQDPGQGLRLIYYSQIVNDFQKGDIAEGYSVSREKKESFPLTVTSAQKNPTAFYLCASSIIGASTDTQYFGPGTRLTVL.

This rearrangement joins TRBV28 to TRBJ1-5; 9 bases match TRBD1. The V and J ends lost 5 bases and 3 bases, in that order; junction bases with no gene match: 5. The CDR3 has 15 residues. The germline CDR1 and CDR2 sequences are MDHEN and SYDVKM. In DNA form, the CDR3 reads TGTGCCAGCAGTATCGGGACAGGGCCCAATCAGCCCCAGCATTTT. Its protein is CASSIGTGPNQPQHF. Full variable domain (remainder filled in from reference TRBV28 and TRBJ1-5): DVKVTQSSRYLVKRTGEKVFLECVQDMDHENMFWYRQDPGLGLRLIYFSYDVKMKEKGDIPEGYSVSREKKERFSLILESASTNQTSMYLCASSIGTGPNQPQHFGDGTRLSIL.

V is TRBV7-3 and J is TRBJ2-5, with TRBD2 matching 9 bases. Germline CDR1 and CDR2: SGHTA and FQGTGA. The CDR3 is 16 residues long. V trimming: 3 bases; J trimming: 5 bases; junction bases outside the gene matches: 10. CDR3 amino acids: CASSFTAGTSSETQYF. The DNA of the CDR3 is TGTGCCAGCAGCTTCACAGCCGGGACTAGCTCTGAGACCCAGTACTTC.

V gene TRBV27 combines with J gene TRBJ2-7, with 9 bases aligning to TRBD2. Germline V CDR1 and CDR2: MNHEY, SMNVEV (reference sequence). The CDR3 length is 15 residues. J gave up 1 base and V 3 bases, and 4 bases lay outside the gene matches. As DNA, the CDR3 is TGTGCCAGCAGTTTGGGTAGCGGGAGATCCTACGAGCAGTACTTC. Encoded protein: CASSLGSGRSYEQYF.

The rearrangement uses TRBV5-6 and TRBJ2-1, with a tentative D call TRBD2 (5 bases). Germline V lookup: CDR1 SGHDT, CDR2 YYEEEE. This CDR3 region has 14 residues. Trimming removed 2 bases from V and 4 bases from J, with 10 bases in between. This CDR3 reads CASSFGPGYNEQFF. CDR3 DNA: TGTGCCAGCAGCTTTGGTCCGGGATACAATGAGCAGTTCTTC.

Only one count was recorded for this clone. The CDR3 DNA sequence: TGTGCCAGCAGCGTATCTGGGACTACTAATGAAAAACTGTTTTTT. It encodes CASSVSGTTNEKLFF. The chain couples TRBV9 to TRBJ1-4; D may be TRBD1 (5 bases). The germline CDR1 and CDR2 sequences are SGDLS and YYNGEE. The CDR3 extends over 15 amino acids. Trimming shortened V by 1 base and J by 2 bases, and 9 bases separated the two germline ends.